One sample yielded the 4 T cell receptor beta chains listed below, sequenced in a study of T cell changes during pregnancy in multiple sclerosis. Profiling relied on immunoSEQ multiplex PCR, and the TCRdb table lists in-frame clones only, not all of them. The data contain 25,000 to 35,000 clones, around 90% of them singletons. The sample here was CD8+ T cells from peripheral blood mononuclear cells, taken in the first trimester of pregnancy. These receptors originate from a female donor with multiple sclerosis, enrolled in a pregnancy study.

This clone was counted a single time. The rearrangement joins TRBV5-4 to TRBJ2-7; 8 positions agree with TRBD2. V was clipped by 2 bases and J by 0 bases; unmatched bases: 4. The CDR3 has 15 residues. CDR1 SGHNT and CDR2 YYREEE come from the germline V gene (reference sequence). In nucleotides, the CDR3 is TGTGCCAGCAGCTTAACTAGCGGAAGCTCCTACGAGCAGTACTTC. This encodes CASSLTSGSSYEQYF.

V and J are TRBV6-1 and TRBJ2-7, with 8 bases identical to TRBD1. The CDR3 loop spans 17 amino acids. Trimming removed 1 base from V and 4 bases from J; junction bases left unmatched: 12. Germline V lookup: CDR1 MNHNS, CDR2 SASEGT. The CDR3 is CASSEDFGGTGFYEQYF. The CDR3 DNA reads as TGTGCCAGCAGTGAAGATTTCGGAGGGACAGGATTTTACGAGCAGTACTTC.

The sample holds one count of this clone. This rearrangement joins TRBV5-4 to TRBJ2-7; 10 bases are a match to TRBD2. The trim removed 2 bases at V and 1 base at J, leaving 3 bases unmatched. The CDR3 runs to 15 residues. CDR1 is SGHNT and CDR2 is YYREEE in the germline V gene (reference sequence). The CDR3 coding sequence is TGTGCCAGCAGCTTTTCTAGCGGGGGATCCTACGAGCAGTACTTC. Protein product: CASSFSSGGSYEQYF.

The count of this clone is one. This sequence joins TRBV27 and TRBJ2-7, with 11 bases that match TRBD2. Germline assignment: CDR1 MNHEY and CDR2 SMNVEV (reference sequence). The CDR3 sequence is 15 residues long. Trimming at V came to 3 bases and at J to 3 bases, leaving 4 bases not matched to a gene. This chain's CDR3 is CASSLLAGGVYEQYF. The CDR3 nucleotides are TGTGCCAGCAGTTTGTTAGCGGGAGGGGTCTACGAGCAGTACTTC.